This T cell receptor beta chain was sequenced for a study of OX40 agonist ivuxolimab in advanced cancers. At the level of the study: Anti-PD-1, anti-PD-L1 or anti-CTLA-4 therapy given earlier was allowed, and over 35% had some. Findings of the study overall: Mean expanded clone counts were higher in CD8+ than CD4+ T cells. Researchers did not establish what antigens the expanded peripheral T cells target. Partial responders treated at 0.1-3.0 mg/kg exhibited clonal expansion among the lowest measured.

In the case of this clone: Its target is unknown.

Assay: immunoSEQ multiplex PCR; the TCRdb copy retains only in-frame clones and omits some. Seen here are 70,000 or so clones, 80% to 95% observed once, and the top ten hold more than 7.5%. CDR1 and CDR2 from the germline V gene are MGHRA and YSYEKL. The CDR3 is 17 amino acids. Trimming removed 4 bases at V and 6 bases at J, with 24 bases between. The starting material was CD4+ or CD8+ T cells sorted from blood, obtained in a trial of the OX40 agonist ivuxolimab. This TCR derives from an adult with an advanced solid tumor such as melanoma, head and neck, liver or kidney cancer. V gene TRBV4-1 combines with J gene TRBJ1-2; perhaps TRBD1 as D (6 bases). The CDR3 DNA is TGCGCCAGCAGCCCCCTGGGGCGTGGGGGGCGAGAAAATGGCTACACCTTC. Its translation: CASSPLGRGGRENGYTF.